A single sample gave rise to the 23 T cell receptor beta chains below, sequenced in a study of cytomegalovirus exposure and HLA in healthy donors. PCR involved 60 Vbeta and 13 Jbeta primers. Profiling relied on immunoSEQ multiplex PCR, and the TCRdb table lists in-frame clones only, not all of them. The profile shows roughly 68,000 clones, around four fifths of them singletons. Sequencing input: PBMCs. The receptors were sampled from a male donor in good health and CMV-seropositive.

The chain combines TRBV30 with TRBJ1-6, with D perhaps TRBD1 (5 bases). The CDR3 consists of 15 residues. With 5 bases removed from V and 10 bases from J, the gap between germline ends came to 21 bases. Germline CDR1 GTSNPN, CDR2 SVGIG (reference sequence). CDR3 protein: CAWLTRTQHQSPLHF. CDR3 in DNA: TGTGCCTGGCTGACCCGGACACAGCATCAGTCACCCCTCCACTTT.

This clone was observed a single time. The CDR3 DNA reads as TGTGCCAGCAGCCAAGCAGGGAACACTGAAGCTTTCTTT. It yields the protein CASSQAGNTEAFF. V is TRBV4-2 and J is TRBJ1-1; D unresolved. CDR1 is LGHNA and CDR2 is YNFKEQ in the germline V gene. The CDR3 sequence is 13 residues long. The ends were cut back, 1 base at V and 1 base at J, with 4 bases in the middle.

The chain links TRBV18 to TRBJ1-3; 7 bases map to TRBD1. The CDR3 runs to 16 residues. Germline values: CDR1 KGHSH, CDR2 LQKENI. Unmatched junction bases numbered 7, after V lost 3 bases and J lost 2 bases. CDR3 sequence (DNA): TGTGCCAGCTCACCCATTCTCGACAGGGCTGGAAACACCATATATTTT. Translated: CASSPILDRAGNTIYF.

This rearrangement joins TRBV11-1 to TRBJ2-7; TRBD1 might be the D (5 bases). The germline V and J ends were trimmed by 4 bases and 2 bases, with 15 bases remaining between them. This CDR3 spans 15 amino acids. CDR1 SGHAT and CDR2 FQDESV come from the germline V gene (reference sequence). The CDR3 loop reads CASSSTELSTYEQYF. Here the CDR3 DNA reads TGTGCCAGCAGCTCGACAGAGCTGAGTACCTACGAGCAGTACTTC.

This clone has a handful of counts. CDR3 sequence: CASSLGGTGFNYGYTF. CDR3 nucleotides: TGTGCCAGCAGCTTAGGCGGGACAGGGTTTAACTATGGCTACACCTTC. This rearrangement joins TRBV11-2 to TRBJ1-2; 9 bases map to TRBD1. Germline V gene data show CDR1 as SGHAT and CDR2 as FQNNGV. The trim removed 1 base at V and 1 base at J, leaving 4 bases unmatched. The CDR3 contains 16 residues.

This clone was seen a few times. This chain connects TRBV5-1 to TRBJ2-5; 11 bases are shared with TRBD2. The CDR3 length is 17 residues. Germline V gene data show CDR1 as SGHRS and CDR2 as YFSETQ. V gave up 0 bases and J gave up 4 bases; unmatched junction bases: 8. CDR3 sequence reads: CASSLGVAGGTRETQYF. The CDR3 nucleotides are TGCGCCAGCAGCTTGGGGGTAGCGGGGGGGACGAGAGAGACCCAGTACTTC.

This chain links TRBV27 with TRBJ1-1; D unresolved. This CDR3 is 15 amino acids long. Trimming took off 4 bases at V and 1 base at J, with 13 bases between the two ends. Germline V gene sequence: CDR1 MNHEY, CDR2 SMNVEV (reference sequence). The CDR3 bases are TGTGCCAGCAGTTGGACCGCCGCGGGGAACACTGAAGCTTTCTTT. Translation gives CASSWTAAGNTEAFF.

The chain combines TRBV5-1 with TRBJ2-1, with D possibly being TRBD1 (6 bases). CDR1 SGHRS and CDR2 YFSETQ come from the germline V gene. This CDR3 contains 16 residues. Trimming pared 3 bases from V and 4 bases from J, leaving 17 bases between. The CDR3 here is CASSSATGTTYNEQFF. The CDR3 nucleotides read TGCGCCAGCAGCTCCGCTACAGGGACAACGTACAATGAGCAGTTCTTC.

The chain couples TRBV10-3 to TRBJ1-2, with 10 nucleotides matching TRBD1. Losses at the gene ends were 6 bases for V and 2 bases for J; bases not matched to a gene: 6. The CDR3 length is 15 residues. The germline V gene has CDR1 ENHRY and CDR2 SYGVKD. The CDR3 reads CAIRSSGQGNYGYTF. DNA for the CDR3: TGTGCCATCAGGAGTTCGGGACAGGGGAACTATGGCTACACCTTC.

V is TRBV30 and J is TRBJ2-7; D not resolved. The CDR3 has 12 residues. Germline V gives CDR1 GTSNPN, CDR2 SVGIG (reference sequence). Trimming removed 4 bases from V and 3 bases from J, with 10 bases in between. In nucleotides, the CDR3 is TGTGCCTGGACCCCAGATTTCTACGAGCAGTACTTC. Protein: CAWTPDFYEQYF.

The sample holds a few counts of this clone. The V and J genes are TRBV18 and TRBJ1-5; perhaps TRBD1 as D (6 bases). With 4 bases removed from V and 6 bases from J, the gap between germline ends came to 16 bases. This CDR3 is built from 15 residues. Germline CDR1 KGHSH, CDR2 LQKENI. The CDR3 reads CASSRVGGAGQPQHF. The CDR3, as DNA: TGTGCCAGCTCACGGGTCGGGGGGGCTGGTCAGCCCCAGCATTTT.

The V call is TRBV6-1, the J call TRBJ2-1, with D maybe TRBD2 (6 bases). Trimming took 7 bases from V and 6 from J, leaving 16 bases between them. The CDR3 runs to 14 residues. Per germline, CDR1 MNHNS and CDR2 SASEGT. DNA for the CDR3: TGTGCCAGCATTCCGGGACCAGCGGGCAATGAGCAGTTCTTC. Translating it yields CASIPGPAGNEQFF.

The rearrangement links TRBV11-3 to TRBJ1-1, with TRBD1 matching 8 bases. Germline assignment: CDR1 SGHNT and CDR2 YENEEA. V lost 5 bases, J lost 11 bases, and 16 bases stayed unmatched. The CDR3 totals 15 residues. DNA of the CDR3: TGTGCCAGCAGCCGGCTGGGCTTCCAGGGGGCTTGGGCTTTCTTT. Encoded protein: CASSRLGFQGAWAFF. Complete variable domain (other parts from reference TRBV11-3 and TRBJ1-1): EAGVVQSPRYKIIEKKQPVAFWCNPISGHNTLYWYLQNLGQGPELLIRYENEEAVDDSQLPKDRFSAERLKGVDSTLKIQPAELGDSAVYLCASSRLGFQGAWAFFGQGTRLTVV.

This clone was seen only a few times. The chain employs TRBV10-2 and TRBJ2-7; 12 bases match TRBD2. Germline CDR1 and CDR2: WSHSY and SAAADI. The CDR3 is 14 amino acids. Trimming removed 7 bases from V and 4 bases from J; junction bases left unmatched: 5. CDR3 protein: CASNLAGGQYEQYF. CDR3 nucleotide sequence: TGCGCCAGCAACCTAGCGGGGGGGCAATACGAGCAGTACTTC.

In its sample, this clone was seen a few times. This chain links TRBV2 with TRBJ2-7; the D gene is possibly TRBD1 (6 bases). The CDR3 extends over 15 amino acids. CDR1 is SNHLY, CDR2 FYNNEI, per germline. Trimming removed 5 bases at V and 5 bases at J, with 19 bases between. The CDR3 is CASSHGQSPPNEQYF. As DNA, the CDR3 is TGTGCCAGCAGTCACGGACAGTCTCCGCCAAACGAGCAGTACTTC.

The chain uses TRBV9 and TRBJ1-2; D remains unclear. V lost 0 bases to trimming and J lost 7 bases, with 10 bases between them. The CDR3 extends over 13 amino acids. Germline CDR1 SGDLS, CDR2 YYNGEE. Written as DNA, the CDR3 is TGTGCCAGCAGCGTAGATCTGGCTGGTGGCTACACCTTC. It specifies CASSVDLAGGYTF.

This chain links TRBV30 with TRBJ1-2, with D tentatively TRBD1 (6 bases). CDR1 is GTSNPN and CDR2 is SVGIG in the germline V gene (reference sequence). The CDR3 has 15 residues. The V and J ends lost 2 bases and 3 bases respectively, with 16 bases between them. CDR3 DNA sequence: TGTGCCTGGAGTCCCCAGGGGCAGGCGGACTATGGCTACACCTTC. Translated: CAWSPQGQADYGYTF.

J is TRBJ1-2 and V is TRBV29-1, with TRBD1 identical over 10 bases. CDR1 is SQVTM and CDR2 is ANQGSEA in the germline V gene. With 4 bases clipped from V and 0 bases from J, the junction kept 11 bases outside the gene matches. The CDR3 runs to 17 residues. The CDR3 protein is CSVVAPGQGEANYGYTF. CDR3 sequence (DNA): TGCAGCGTTGTAGCCCCAGGACAGGGGGAAGCTAACTATGGCTACACCTTC.

The chain joins TRBV4-1 to TRBJ1-1; 10 bases match TRBD1. Germline-derived CDR1 and CDR2 are MGHRA and YSYEKL. The CDR3 has 15 amino acids. V was pared by 4 bases and J by 5 bases, with 7 bases of the junction left unmatched. CDR3 amino acids: CASSPGQGRGTEAFF. The CDR3 DNA reads as TGCGCCAGCAGCCCGGGACAGGGGAGAGGGACTGAAGCTTTCTTT.

This chain joins TRBV5-1 and TRBJ2-2; tentatively, D is TRBD1 (5 bases). Germline values: CDR1 SGHRS, CDR2 YFSETQ. The V end lost 4 bases, the J end lost 6 bases, and 7 bases lay between the germline ends. The CDR3 is made up of 12 amino acids. The chain's CDR3 is CASSPGSGELFF. The DNA of the CDR3 is TGCGCCAGCAGCCCAGGGTCCGGGGAGCTGTTTTTT.

V gene TRBV9 combines with J gene TRBJ2-2; tentative D call: TRBD1 (6 bases). Between the trimmed V and J ends, which lost 4 bases and 0 bases, there was a span of 10 bases. Germline CDR1 SGDLS, CDR2 YYNGEE. This CDR3 comprises 15 residues. The CDR3 region has the DNA TGTGCCAGCAGCTGGGGGCCGTCGAACACCGGGGAGCTGTTTTTT. This gives the protein CASSWGPSNTGELFF.

The chain carries TRBV2 and TRBJ2-3; the D gene is possibly TRBD2 (6 bases). The length of the CDR3 is 15 residues. The germline CDR1 and CDR2 sequences are SNHLY and FYNNEI. The V and J ends lost 6 bases and 2 bases respectively, with 15 bases between them. CDR3 sequence: CASSLEGTFTDTQYF. Here the CDR3 DNA reads TGTGCCAGCAGCCTCGAGGGGACTTTCACAGATACGCAGTATTTT.

This sequence joins TRBV6-6 and TRBJ2-7; D perhaps matches TRBD1 (5 bases). The CDR3 runs to 14 residues. V dropped 8 bases and J dropped 2 bases, with 16 bases sitting between them. Germline V CDR1 and CDR2: MNHNY, SVGAGI (reference sequence). CDR3 nucleotides: TGTGCCAGCGGGGCTAGTCGGCTCGCCTACGAGCAGTACTTC. Amino acid sequence: CASGASRLAYEQYF.